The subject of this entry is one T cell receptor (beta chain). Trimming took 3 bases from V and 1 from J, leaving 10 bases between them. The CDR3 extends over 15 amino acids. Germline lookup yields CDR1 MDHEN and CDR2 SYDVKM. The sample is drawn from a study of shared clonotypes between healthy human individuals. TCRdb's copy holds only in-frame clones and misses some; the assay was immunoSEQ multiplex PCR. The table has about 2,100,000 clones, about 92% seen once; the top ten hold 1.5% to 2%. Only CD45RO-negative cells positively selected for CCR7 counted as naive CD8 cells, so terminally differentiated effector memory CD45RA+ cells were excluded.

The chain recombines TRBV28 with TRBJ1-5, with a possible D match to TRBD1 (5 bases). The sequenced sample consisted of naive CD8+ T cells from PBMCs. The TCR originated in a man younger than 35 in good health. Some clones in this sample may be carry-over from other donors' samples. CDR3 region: CASSFRGESNQPQHF. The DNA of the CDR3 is TGTGCCAGCAGTTTCCGAGGGGAAAGCAATCAGCCCCAGCATTTT.